This T cell receptor (beta chain) was identified during a study of cytomegalovirus exposure and HLA in healthy donors. Regarding the study as a whole: The study recorded about 150 TCR beta chains that were cytomegalovirus-associated. Previously analyzed data showed that most TCR beta V segments were productive at a frequency of about 90% or about 30%.

Vbeta (60) and Jbeta (13) primers were used in the PCR. Clones were sequenced by immunoSEQ multiplex PCR, and TCRdb holds only the in-frame ones, with some missing. Among over 85,000 clones listed, around 78% were seen once. These donors counted as nominally healthy when sampled, but unrecorded immune exposures were likely. This clone was seen only once. The antigen remains unidentified. The sequencing sample was made of PBMCs. The source is a woman younger than 45 in good health and CMV-seronegative.

CDR3 nucleotides: TGTGCCACATTGCAATCCGGGTTGACTTACGAGCAGTACTTC. This sequence encodes CATLQSGLTYEQYF. V and J are TRBV6-1 and TRBJ2-7; D uncertain. The CDR3 sequence is 14 residues long. V was clipped by 10 bases and J by 4 bases, with 20 bases between them. Germline CDR1 is MNHNS and CDR2 is SASEGT.